Following are 25 T cell receptor beta chains from one sample sequenced in a study of control samples from healthy donors and cancer patients. Only in-frame clones appear in the TCRdb table, and some are missing; sequencing was by immunoSEQ multiplex PCR. Of over 200,000 clones in the sample, over 75% were seen once. Sequencing input: PBMCs. These receptors came from a woman aged 60-70 years with lung cancer.

In nucleotides, the CDR3 is TGCACTGCCGGGACAGTATCCTCAACTAATGAAAAACTGTTTTTT. This sequence encodes CTAGTVSSTNEKLFF. The chain joins TRBV1 to TRBJ1-4; the table's D call, TRBD1, has no DNA check behind it. TRBV1 is given as a pseudogene. CDR3 length: 15 residues.

This clone was observed once. The chain has TRBV3-1 (or the pseudogene TRBV3-2) and TRBJ1-1, with D possibly being TRBD1 (5 bases). The CDR3 is made up of 14 amino acids. V dropped 1 base and J dropped 7 bases, with 13 bases sitting between them. Germline CDR1 reads LGHDT; CDR2 reads YNNKEL (reference sequence). The CDR3 DNA follows: TGTGCCAGCAGCCAAGTCTGGGGGGTCGGTGAAGCTTTCTTT. This encodes CASSQVWGVGEAFF.

Note on this clone: Germline and junction disagree at one end, which may indicate a read error. This chain connects TRBV5-1 to TRBJ2-1, with a tentative D call TRBD2 (6 bases). CDR1 is SGHRS, CDR2 YFSETQ, per germline. This CDR3 is 15 amino acids long. Here the CDR3 DNA reads TGCGCCAGCAACTTGGACGGGGGTGCCTACAATGAGCAGTTCTTC. It yields the protein CASNLDGGAYNEQFF.

CDR3 in DNA: TGCGCCAGCAGCTTATCTAGCGGAGCCTACAATGAGCAGTTCTTC. This encodes CASSLSSGAYNEQFF. The rearrangement links TRBV5-1 to TRBJ2-1, with 7 bases fitting TRBD2. CDR3 size: 15 residues. Germline CDR1 and CDR2: SGHRS and YFSETQ. After removal of 2 bases from V and 2 bases from J, the junction contained 4 bases not matched to a gene.

The gene calls are TRBV7-9 and TRBJ1-4, with D possibly TRBD1 on 6 matching bases. There are 17 residues in the CDR3. The germline gives CDR1 SEHNR, CDR2 FQNEAQ (reference sequence). Deletions cut 2 bases from V and 3 bases from J, with 16 bases between. Written as DNA, the CDR3 is TGTGCCAGCAGCTTAAGAGTCTGGGGGCGCGCTAATGAAAAACTGTTTTTT. Its protein product is CASSLRVWGRANEKLFF.

This chain uses TRBV5-1 with TRBJ1-5; D not resolved. The germline V and J ends were trimmed by 2 bases and 6 bases, with 9 bases remaining between them. The CDR3 runs to 13 residues. Germline V gives CDR1 SGHRS, CDR2 YFSETQ. CDR3 coding DNA: TGCGCCAGCAGCTTACAGCCCGGTCAGCCCCAGCATTTT. It translates to CASSLQPGQPQHF. Full variable domain (remainder filled in from reference TRBV5-1 and TRBJ1-5): KAGVTQTPRYLIKTRGQQVTLSCSPISGHRSVSWYQQTPGQGLQFLFEYFSETQRNKGNFPGRFSGRQFSNSRSEMNVSTLELGDSALYLCASSLQPGQPQHFGDGTRLSIL.

The chain combines TRBV6-5 with TRBJ2-7; TRBD1 matches at 8 bases. There are 15 residues in the CDR3. The J segment lost 6 bases and the V segment lost 8 bases, leaving 15 bases of the junction unmatched. From germline, CDR1 is MNHEY and CDR2 SVGAGI. The CDR3 nucleotides read TGTGCCAGCTATTTTTCCGGGACAGGTACTCCCGAGCAGTACTTC. Protein sequence: CASYFSGTGTPEQYF.

The rearrangement uses TRBV4-1 and TRBJ2-5; 11 positions agree with TRBD2. V gave up 4 bases and J gave up 4 bases; unmatched junction bases: 11. The germline CDR1 and CDR2 sequences are MGHRA and YSYEKL. CDR3 length equals 17 residues. The CDR3 protein is CASSRLIAGGLGETQYF. The CDR3 DNA reads as TGCGCCAGCAGCCGCTTAATAGCGGGGGGGCTCGGAGAGACCCAGTACTTC.

This clone was detected only a few times. The chain links TRBV10-1 to TRBJ1-1, with a tentative D call TRBD1 (5 bases). In germline, CDR1 is WNHNN, CDR2 SYGVQD (reference sequence). CDR3 length: 15 amino acids. The V end was cut by 0 bases, the J end by 4 bases, with 12 bases between. In DNA form, the CDR3 reads TGCGCCAGCAGTGAGTCCGGAGGGGCGAGCACTGAAGCTTTCTTT. Encoded protein: CASSESGGASTEAFF.

The V gene is TRBV13, the J gene TRBJ1-4; D is unclear. CDR1 and CDR2 from the germline V gene are PRHDT and FYEKMQ (reference sequence). V lost 5 bases to trimming and J lost 8 bases, with 9 bases between them. The CDR3 is made up of 12 amino acids. The chain's CDR3 is CASSRAPEKLFF. For the CDR3, the DNA is TGTGCCAGCAGCAGGGCCCCCGAAAAACTGTTTTTT.

The genes are TRBV5-5 and TRBJ2-7; 8 positions match TRBD2. This CDR3 region has 15 residues. Trimming cost V 0 bases and J 0 bases; bases outside gene matches: 2. From germline, CDR1 is SGHKS and CDR2 YYEKEE (reference sequence). This chain's CDR3 is CASSLGLAGSYEQYF. The CDR3 DNA sequence: TGTGCCAGCAGCTTGGGGCTAGCGGGCTCCTACGAGCAGTACTTC.

This clone showed up just once. J is TRBJ1-1 and V is TRBV5-1; possibly TRBD1 for D (6 bases). The CDR3 is 16 residues long. Trimming removed 4 bases at V and 1 base at J, with 17 bases between. Germline CDR1 reads SGHRS; CDR2 reads YFSETQ. The CDR3 protein is CASSPQGTSSNTEAFF. CDR3 bases: TGCGCCAGCAGCCCCCAGGGGACATCTTCGAACACTGAAGCTTTCTTT.

This clone turned up a few times. The rearrangement links TRBV5-5 to TRBJ2-7, with unresolved D. Germline CDR1 reads SGHKS; CDR2 reads YYEKEE (reference sequence). The CDR3 runs 14 residues. V gave up 0 bases and J gave up 2 bases, with 9 bases separating them. This chain's CDR3 is CASSLEVRTYEQYF. The CDR3 region has the DNA TGTGCCAGCAGCTTGGAGGTCCGGACCTACGAGCAGTACTTC.

Points on this clone: The sample contains more than one DNA sequence encoding this CDR3. The CDR3 region has the DNA TGCGCCAGCAGCCCGGACAGAACCTACGAGCAGTACTTC. It translates to CASSPDRTYEQYF. V is TRBV5-1 and J is TRBJ2-7, with a possible D match to TRBD1 (6 bases). V dropped 4 bases and J dropped 2 bases, with 10 bases sitting between them. The CDR3 has 13 amino acids. The V gene's germline CDR1 is SGHRS and CDR2 YFSETQ.

The V call is TRBV24-1, the J call TRBJ1-5; 11 bases map to TRBD1. Germline V CDR1 and CDR2: KGHDR, SFDVKD. The CDR3 totals 16 residues. V gave up 4 bases and J gave up 7 bases; unmatched junction bases: 8. The DNA for the CDR3 is TGTGCCACCAGTGAGTCCGGGACAGGGGGGAACCAGCCCCAGCATTTT. It translates to CATSESGTGGNQPQHF.

The rearrangement joins TRBV7-2 to TRBJ1-3; weak D call: TRBD1 (6 bases). Trimming shortened V by 1 base and J by 0 bases, and 7 bases separated the two germline ends. Germline V gene sequence: CDR1 SGHTA, CDR2 FQGNSA. This CDR3 spans 15 amino acids. The CDR3 loop is CASSLGTASGNTIYF. The DNA of the CDR3 is TGTGCCAGCAGCTTAGGGACAGCCTCTGGAAACACCATATATTTT.

With respect to this clone: This sample includes further DNA sequences coding for the same CDR3. The chain employs TRBV7-9 and TRBJ1-1; D call uncertain. The germline V and J ends were trimmed by 5 bases and 3 bases, with 4 bases remaining between them. Germline CDR1 reads SEHNR; CDR2 reads FQNEAQ (reference sequence). The CDR3 loop spans 11 amino acids. DNA of the CDR3: TGTGCCAGCAGCCGGGACACTGAAGCTTTCTTT. Amino acid sequence: CASSRDTEAFF.

This chain links TRBV28 with TRBJ1-1; D not resolved. The V and J ends lost 6 bases and 3 bases respectively, with 8 bases between them. The CDR3 has 12 amino acids. The germline V gene has CDR1 MDHEN and CDR2 SYDVKM. The CDR3 is CASRRADTEAFF. The CDR3 region has the DNA TGTGCCAGCAGAAGGGCGGACACTGAAGCTTTCTTT.

The chain links TRBV27 to TRBJ2-1; 11 nucleotides align to TRBD1. The CDR3 has 14 residues. CDR1 is MNHEY and CDR2 is SMNVEV in the germline V gene (reference sequence). V was clipped by 5 bases and J by 7 bases; unmatched bases: 4. The CDR3 coding sequence is TGTGCCAGCAGTACCCGGGACAGGGGGAATGAGCAGTTCTTC. It is translated as CASSTRDRGNEQFF.

This sequence joins TRBV20-1 and TRBJ2-3; 11 bases are shared with TRBD2. Germline CDR1 is DFQATT and CDR2 is SNEGSKA (reference sequence). The CDR3 has 16 residues. J lost 3 bases, V lost 3 bases, and 8 bases had no gene match. The DNA for the CDR3 is TGCAGTGCTAGTCTCCGATTAGCGGGGGGGACAGATACGCAGTATTTT. It is translated as CSASLRLAGGTDTQYF.

This clone has just a few counts. The rearrangement uses TRBV18 and TRBJ1-2, with D perhaps TRBD1 (6 bases). V was trimmed by 3 bases and J by 4 bases, leaving 12 bases between them. The CDR3 covers 14 residues. Per the germline V gene, CDR1 is KGHSH and CDR2 is LQKENI. The CDR3 bases are TGTGCCAGCTCACCGGGACAACCGATCTATGGCTACACCTTC. It codes for CASSPGQPIYGYTF.

To note about this clone: Relative to the germline gene, one junction end is altered; a read error may explain this. The gene calls are TRBV6-1 and TRBJ1-5, with TRBD1 matching 8 bases. Germline V gene sequence: CDR1 MNHNS, CDR2 SASEGT. The CDR3 covers 15 residues. The CDR3 loop is CASSEDRGSNQPQHF. The CDR3 bases are TGTGCCAGCAGCGAAGACAGGGGTAGCAATCAGCCCCAGCATTTT.

The rearrangement joins TRBV19 to TRBJ2-1; D is unclear. This CDR3 is built from 15 residues. CDR1 and CDR2 from the germline V gene are LNHDA and SQIVND (reference sequence). V lost 2 bases and J lost 0, with 8 bases in between. The CDR3 here is CASSITGLSYNEQFF. CDR3 nucleotide sequence: TGTGCCAGTAGTATAACCGGGCTCTCCTACAATGAGCAGTTCTTC.

CDR3: CASSRTAERRTGELFF. CDR3 nucleotide sequence: TGTGCCAGCTCACGTACCGCGGAACGAAGAACCGGGGAGCTGTTTTTT. This chain connects TRBV18 to TRBJ2-2; D not certain. V lost 4 bases, J lost 5 bases, and 17 bases lay in between. The germline V gene has CDR1 KGHSH and CDR2 LQKENI. The CDR3 loop spans 16 amino acids.

As DNA, the CDR3 is TGTGCCAGTAACGGGGGCTCCGGCTCACCCCTCCACTTT. Residues: CASNGGSGSPLHF. The chain uses TRBV19 and TRBJ1-6; perhaps TRBD1 as D (6 bases). CDR1 LNHDA and CDR2 SQIVND come from the germline V gene (reference sequence). The CDR3 has 13 amino acids. V dropped 7 bases and J dropped 10 bases, with 14 bases sitting between them.